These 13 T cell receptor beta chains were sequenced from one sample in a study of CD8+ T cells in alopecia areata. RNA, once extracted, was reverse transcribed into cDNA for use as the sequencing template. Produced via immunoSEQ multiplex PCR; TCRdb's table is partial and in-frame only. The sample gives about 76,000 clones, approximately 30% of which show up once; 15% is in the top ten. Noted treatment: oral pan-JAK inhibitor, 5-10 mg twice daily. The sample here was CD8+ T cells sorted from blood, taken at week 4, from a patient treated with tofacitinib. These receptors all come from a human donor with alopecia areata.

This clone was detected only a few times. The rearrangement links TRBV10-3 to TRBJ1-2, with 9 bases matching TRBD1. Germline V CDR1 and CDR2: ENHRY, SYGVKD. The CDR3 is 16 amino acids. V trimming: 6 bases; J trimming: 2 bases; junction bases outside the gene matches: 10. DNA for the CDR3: TGTGCCATCAGACGGGACAGGGATGACGGGAACTATGGCTACACCTTC. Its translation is CAIRRDRDDGNYGYTF.

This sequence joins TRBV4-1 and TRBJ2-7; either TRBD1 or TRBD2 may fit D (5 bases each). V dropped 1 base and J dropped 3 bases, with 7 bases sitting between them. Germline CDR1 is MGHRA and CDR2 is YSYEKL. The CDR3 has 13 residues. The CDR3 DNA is TGCGCCAGCAGCCAAGGGGACGACTACGAGCAGTACTTC. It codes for CASSQGDDYEQYF.

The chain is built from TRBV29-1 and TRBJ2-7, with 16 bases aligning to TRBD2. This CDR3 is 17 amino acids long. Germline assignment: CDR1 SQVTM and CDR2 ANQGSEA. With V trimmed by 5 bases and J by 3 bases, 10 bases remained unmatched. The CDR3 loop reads CSVWAPGLAGGVYEQYF. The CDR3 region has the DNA TGCAGCGTTTGGGCACCGGGACTAGCGGGAGGGGTCTACGAGCAGTACTTC.

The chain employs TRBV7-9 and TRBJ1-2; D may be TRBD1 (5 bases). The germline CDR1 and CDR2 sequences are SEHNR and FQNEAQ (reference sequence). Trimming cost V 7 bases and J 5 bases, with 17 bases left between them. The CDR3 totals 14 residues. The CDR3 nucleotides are TGTGCCAGCACCCTCGAGGGCGGGGGTTATGGCTACACCTTC. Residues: CASTLEGGGYGYTF.

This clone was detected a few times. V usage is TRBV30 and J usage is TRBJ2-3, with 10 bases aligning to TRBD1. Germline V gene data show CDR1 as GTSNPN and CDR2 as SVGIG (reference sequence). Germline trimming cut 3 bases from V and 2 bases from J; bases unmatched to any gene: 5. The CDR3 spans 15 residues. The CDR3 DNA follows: TGTGCCTGGAGCCGGGACAGGGGTACCACAGATACGCAGTATTTT. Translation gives CAWSRDRGTTDTQYF.

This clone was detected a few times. Written as DNA, the CDR3 is TGCAGCGTTGGAGGGGCTAACTATGGCTACACCTTC. It codes for CSVGGANYGYTF. This rearrangement joins TRBV29-1 to TRBJ1-2; a possible D gene is TRBD1 (5 bases). V lost 4 bases and J 0 bases, leaving 6 bases between the germline ends. Germline CDR1 SQVTM, CDR2 ANQGSEA. The CDR3 spans 12 residues.

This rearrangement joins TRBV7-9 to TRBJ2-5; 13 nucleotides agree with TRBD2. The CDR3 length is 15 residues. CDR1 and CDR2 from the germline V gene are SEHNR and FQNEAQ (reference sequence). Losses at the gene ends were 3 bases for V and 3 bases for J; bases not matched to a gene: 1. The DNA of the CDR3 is TGTGCCAGCAGCTTCGGGACTAGCGGGAAAGAGACCCAGTACTTC. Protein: CASSFGTSGKETQYF.

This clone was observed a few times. CDR3 in amino acids: CASSQDRPTEKYF. The CDR3 DNA reads TGCGCCAGCAGCCAAGATCGCCCGACTGAAAAGTACTTC. The V call is TRBV4-1, the J call TRBJ2-4; D not resolved. The germline gives CDR1 MGHRA, CDR2 YSYEKL. This CDR3 has 13 amino acids. Trimming cost V 0 bases and J 14 bases, with 14 bases left between them.

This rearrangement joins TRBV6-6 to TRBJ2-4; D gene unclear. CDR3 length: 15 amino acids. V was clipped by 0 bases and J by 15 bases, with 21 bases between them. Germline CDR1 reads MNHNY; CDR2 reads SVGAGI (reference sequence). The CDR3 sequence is CASSYSRGTFAELYF. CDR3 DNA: TGTGCCAGCAGTTACTCGCGTGGCACCTTCGCAGAGCTGTACTTC.

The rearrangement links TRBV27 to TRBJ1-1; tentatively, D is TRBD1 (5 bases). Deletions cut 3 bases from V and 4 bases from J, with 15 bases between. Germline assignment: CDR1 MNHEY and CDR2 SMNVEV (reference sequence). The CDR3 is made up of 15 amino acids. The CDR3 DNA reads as TGTGCCAGCAGTTTTGGGGCGGAGGGGCTCACTGAAGCTTTCTTT. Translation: CASSFGAEGLTEAFF.

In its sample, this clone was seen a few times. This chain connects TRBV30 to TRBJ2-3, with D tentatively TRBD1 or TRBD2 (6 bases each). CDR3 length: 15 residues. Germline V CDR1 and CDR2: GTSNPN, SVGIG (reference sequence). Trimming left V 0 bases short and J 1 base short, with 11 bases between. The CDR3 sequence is CAWSVTGAGTDTQYF. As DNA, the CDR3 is TGTGCCTGGAGTGTAACGGGGGCAGGCACAGATACGCAGTATTTT.

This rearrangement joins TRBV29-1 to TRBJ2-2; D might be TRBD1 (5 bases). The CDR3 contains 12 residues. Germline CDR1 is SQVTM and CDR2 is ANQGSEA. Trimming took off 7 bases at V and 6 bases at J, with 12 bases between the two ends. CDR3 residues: CSALQGSGELFF. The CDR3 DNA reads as TGCAGCGCTCTCCAGGGATCCGGGGAGCTGTTTTTT.

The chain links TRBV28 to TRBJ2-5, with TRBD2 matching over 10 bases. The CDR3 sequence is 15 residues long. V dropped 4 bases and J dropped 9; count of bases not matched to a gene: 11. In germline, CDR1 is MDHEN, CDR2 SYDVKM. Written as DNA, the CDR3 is TGTGCCAGCAGTTCCCAAGTGGTTAGCGGGAGGCCCCAGTACTTC. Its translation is CASSSQVVSGRPQYF.